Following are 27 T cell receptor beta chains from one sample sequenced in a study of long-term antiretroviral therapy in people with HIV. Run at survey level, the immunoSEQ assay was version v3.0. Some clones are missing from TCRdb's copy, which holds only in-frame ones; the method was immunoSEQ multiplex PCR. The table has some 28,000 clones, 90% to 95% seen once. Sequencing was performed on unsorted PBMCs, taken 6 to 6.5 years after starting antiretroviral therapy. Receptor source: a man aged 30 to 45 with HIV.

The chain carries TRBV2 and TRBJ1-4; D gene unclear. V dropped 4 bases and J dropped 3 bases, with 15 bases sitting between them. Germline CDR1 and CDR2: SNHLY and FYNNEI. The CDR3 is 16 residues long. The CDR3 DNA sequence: TGTGCCAGCAGTGGGACCCATCCTCCCTCTAATGAAAAACTGTTTTTT. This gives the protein CASSGTHPPSNEKLFF.

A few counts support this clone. The CDR3 sequence: CAISEWFGSYEQYF. CDR3 in DNA: TGTGCCATCAGTGAGTGGTTTGGCTCCTACGAGCAGTACTTC. The chain has TRBV10-3 and TRBJ2-7; no reliable D call. The CDR3 runs to 14 residues. V dropped 1 base and J dropped 0 bases, with 7 bases sitting between them. Germline CDR1 ENHRY, CDR2 SYGVKD.

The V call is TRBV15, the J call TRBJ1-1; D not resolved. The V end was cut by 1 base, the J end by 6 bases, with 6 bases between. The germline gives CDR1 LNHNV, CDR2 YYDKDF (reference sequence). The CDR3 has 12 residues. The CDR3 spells CATSRVGPEAFF. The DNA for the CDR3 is TGTGCCACCAGCAGAGTAGGGCCTGAAGCTTTCTTT.

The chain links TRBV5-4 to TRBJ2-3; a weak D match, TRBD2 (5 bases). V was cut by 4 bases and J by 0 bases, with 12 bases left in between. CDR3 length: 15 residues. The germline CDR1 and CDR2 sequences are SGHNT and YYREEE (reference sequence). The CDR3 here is CASSLEDPSTDTQYF. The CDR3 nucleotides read TGTGCCAGCAGCCTGGAGGATCCGAGCACAGATACGCAGTATTTT.

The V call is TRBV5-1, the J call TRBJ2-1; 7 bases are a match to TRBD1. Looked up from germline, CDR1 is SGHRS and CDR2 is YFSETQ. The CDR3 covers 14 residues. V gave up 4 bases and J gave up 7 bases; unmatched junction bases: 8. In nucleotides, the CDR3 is TGCGCCAGCAGCCGGGGACAGAAACCGAATGAGCAGTTCTTC. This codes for CASSRGQKPNEQFF.

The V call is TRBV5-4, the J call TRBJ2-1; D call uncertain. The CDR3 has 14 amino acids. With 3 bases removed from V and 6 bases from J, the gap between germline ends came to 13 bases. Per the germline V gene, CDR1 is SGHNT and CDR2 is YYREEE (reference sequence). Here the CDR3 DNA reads TGTGCCAGCAGCTCCCCCGGGCCTGGCAATGAGCAGTTCTTC. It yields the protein CASSSPGPGNEQFF.

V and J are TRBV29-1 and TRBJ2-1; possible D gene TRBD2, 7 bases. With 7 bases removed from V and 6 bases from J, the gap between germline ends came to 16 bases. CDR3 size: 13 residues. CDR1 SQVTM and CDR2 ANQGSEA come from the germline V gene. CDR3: CSGGGARFNEQFF. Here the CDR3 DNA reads TGCAGCGGAGGGGGGGCTAGATTCAATGAGCAGTTCTTC.

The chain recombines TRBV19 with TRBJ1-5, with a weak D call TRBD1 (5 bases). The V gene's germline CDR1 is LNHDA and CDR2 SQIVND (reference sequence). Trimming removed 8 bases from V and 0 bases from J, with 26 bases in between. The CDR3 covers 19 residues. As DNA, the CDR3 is TGTGCCAGTCGTCGAACCGGGACCGGAGAAGGGTATAGCAATCAGCCCCAGCATTTT. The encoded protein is CASRRTGTGEGYSNQPQHF.

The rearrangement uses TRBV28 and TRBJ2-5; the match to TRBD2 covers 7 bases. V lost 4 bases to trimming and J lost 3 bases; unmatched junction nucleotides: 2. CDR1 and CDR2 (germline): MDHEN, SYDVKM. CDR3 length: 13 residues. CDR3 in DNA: TGTGCCAGCAGTTCAAGCGGGAAAGAGACCCAGTACTTC. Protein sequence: CASSSSGKETQYF.

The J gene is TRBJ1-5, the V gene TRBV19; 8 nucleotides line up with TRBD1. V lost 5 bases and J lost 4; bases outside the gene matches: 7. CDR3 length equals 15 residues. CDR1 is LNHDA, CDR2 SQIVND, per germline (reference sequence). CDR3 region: CASSRGQGANQPQHF. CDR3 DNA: TGTGCCAGTAGTCGAGGGCAGGGGGCAAATCAGCCCCAGCATTTT.

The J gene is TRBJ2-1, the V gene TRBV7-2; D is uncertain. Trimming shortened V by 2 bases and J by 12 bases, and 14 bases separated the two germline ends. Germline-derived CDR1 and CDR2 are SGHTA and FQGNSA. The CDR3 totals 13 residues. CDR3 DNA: TGTGCCAGCAGCTTACGCCAGATCCCAGGGCAGTTCTTC. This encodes CASSLRQIPGQFF. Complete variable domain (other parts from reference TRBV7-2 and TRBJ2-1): GAGVSQSPSNKVTEKGKDVELRCDPISGHTALYWYRQSLGQGLEFLIYFQGNSAPDKSGLPSDRFSAERTGGSVSTLTIQRTQQEDSAVYLCASSLRQIPGQFFGPGTRLTVL.

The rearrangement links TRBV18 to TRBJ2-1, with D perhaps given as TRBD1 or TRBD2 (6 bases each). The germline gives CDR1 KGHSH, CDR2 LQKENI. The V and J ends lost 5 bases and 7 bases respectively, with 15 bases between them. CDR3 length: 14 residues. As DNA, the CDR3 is TGTGCCAGCTCATTGAGGGGGGAAGGAAATGAGCAGTTCTTC. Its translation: CASSLRGEGNEQFF.

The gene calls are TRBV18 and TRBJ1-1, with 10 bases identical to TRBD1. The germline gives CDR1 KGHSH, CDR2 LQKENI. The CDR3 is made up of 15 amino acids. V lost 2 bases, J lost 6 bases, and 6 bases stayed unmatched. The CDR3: CASSPSTGGEPEAFF. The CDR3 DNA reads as TGTGCCAGCTCACCATCGACAGGGGGCGAGCCTGAAGCTTTCTTT.

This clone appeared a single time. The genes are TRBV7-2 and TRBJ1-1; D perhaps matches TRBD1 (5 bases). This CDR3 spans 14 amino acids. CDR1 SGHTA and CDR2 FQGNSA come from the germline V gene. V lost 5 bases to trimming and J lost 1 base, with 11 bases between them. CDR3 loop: CASSPGRWNTEAFF. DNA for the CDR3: TGTGCCAGCAGCCCGGGACGGTGGAACACTGAAGCTTTCTTT.

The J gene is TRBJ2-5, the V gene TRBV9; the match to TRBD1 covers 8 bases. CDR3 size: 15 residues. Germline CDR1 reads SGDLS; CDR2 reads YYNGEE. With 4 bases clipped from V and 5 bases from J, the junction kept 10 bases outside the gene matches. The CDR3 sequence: CASSPGPGGGETQYF. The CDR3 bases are TGTGCCAGCAGCCCTGGGCCAGGGGGCGGTGAGACCCAGTACTTC.

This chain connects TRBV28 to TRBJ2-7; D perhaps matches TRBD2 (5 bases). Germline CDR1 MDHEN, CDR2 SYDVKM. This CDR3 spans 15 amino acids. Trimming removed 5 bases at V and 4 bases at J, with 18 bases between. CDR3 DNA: TGTGCCAGCAGTCCCCGGGGTAGTCAGTTTTACGAGCAGTACTTC. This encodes CASSPRGSQFYEQYF.

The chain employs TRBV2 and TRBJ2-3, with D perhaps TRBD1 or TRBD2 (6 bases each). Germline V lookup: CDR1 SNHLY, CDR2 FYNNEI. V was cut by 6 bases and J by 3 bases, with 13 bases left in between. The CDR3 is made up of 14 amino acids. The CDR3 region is CASRRRGATDTQYF. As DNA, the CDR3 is TGTGCCAGCAGGCGGAGGGGGGCGACAGATACGCAGTATTTT.

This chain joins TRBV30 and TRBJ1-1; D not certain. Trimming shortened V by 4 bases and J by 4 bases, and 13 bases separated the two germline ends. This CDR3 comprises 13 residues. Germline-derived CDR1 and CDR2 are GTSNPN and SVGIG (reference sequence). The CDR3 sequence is CAWKGEYGTEAFF. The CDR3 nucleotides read TGTGCCTGGAAGGGTGAGTATGGCACTGAAGCTTTCTTT.

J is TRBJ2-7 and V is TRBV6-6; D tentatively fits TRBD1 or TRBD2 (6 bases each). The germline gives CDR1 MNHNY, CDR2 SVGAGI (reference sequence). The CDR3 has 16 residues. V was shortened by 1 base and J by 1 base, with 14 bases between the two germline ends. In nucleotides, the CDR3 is TGTGCCAGCAGTTACTTTTCAGGGGAGGAGTCCTACGAGCAGTACTTC. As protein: CASSYFSGEESYEQYF.

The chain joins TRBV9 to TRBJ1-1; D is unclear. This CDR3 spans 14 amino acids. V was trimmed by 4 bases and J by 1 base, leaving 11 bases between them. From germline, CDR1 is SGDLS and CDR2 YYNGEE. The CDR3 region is CASSPTSGNTEAFF. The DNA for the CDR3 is TGTGCCAGCAGCCCAACCTCAGGGAACACTGAAGCTTTCTTT.

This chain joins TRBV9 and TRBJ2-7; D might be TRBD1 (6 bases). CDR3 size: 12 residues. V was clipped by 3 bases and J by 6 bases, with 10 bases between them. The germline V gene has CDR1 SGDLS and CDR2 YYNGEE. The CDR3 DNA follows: TGTGCCAGCAGCGCCACAGGGCGCGAGCAGTACTTC. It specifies CASSATGREQYF.

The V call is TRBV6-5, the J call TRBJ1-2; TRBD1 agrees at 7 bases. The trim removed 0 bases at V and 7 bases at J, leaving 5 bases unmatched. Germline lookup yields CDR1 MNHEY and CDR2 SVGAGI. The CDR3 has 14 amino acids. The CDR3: CASSYSKGAIGYTF. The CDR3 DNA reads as TGTGCCAGCAGTTACTCGAAGGGGGCGATTGGCTACACCTTC.

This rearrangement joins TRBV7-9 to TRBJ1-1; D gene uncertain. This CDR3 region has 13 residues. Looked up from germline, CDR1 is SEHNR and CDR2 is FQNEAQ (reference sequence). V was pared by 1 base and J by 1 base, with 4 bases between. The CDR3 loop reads CASSLETNTEAFF. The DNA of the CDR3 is TGTGCCAGCAGCTTAGAGACGAACACTGAAGCTTTCTTT.

CDR3 region: CASSRSYEKLFF. DNA for the CDR3: TGTGCCAGCAGCCGATCGTATGAAAAACTGTTTTTT. This chain links TRBV6-6 with TRBJ1-4, with D unclear. Trimming cost V 6 bases and J 6 bases, with 8 bases left between them. CDR3 size: 12 residues. Germline CDR1 and CDR2: MNHNY and SVGAGI (reference sequence).

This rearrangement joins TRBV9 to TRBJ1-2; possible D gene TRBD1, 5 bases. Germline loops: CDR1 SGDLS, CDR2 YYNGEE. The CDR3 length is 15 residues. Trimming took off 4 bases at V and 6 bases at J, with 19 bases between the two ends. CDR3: CASSPRQSARDGYTF. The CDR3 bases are TGTGCCAGCAGCCCCAGACAGTCGGCACGGGATGGCTACACCTTC.

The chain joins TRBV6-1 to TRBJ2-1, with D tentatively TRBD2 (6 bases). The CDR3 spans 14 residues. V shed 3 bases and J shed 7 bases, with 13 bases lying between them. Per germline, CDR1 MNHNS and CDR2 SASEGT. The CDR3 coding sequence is TGTGCCAGCAGTGAGGGACTCCGTCAGAATGAGCAGTTCTTC. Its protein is CASSEGLRQNEQFF.

CDR3 amino acids: CASSKGGLAGVWETQYF. DNA of the CDR3: TGTGCCAGCAGCAAAGGGGGACTAGCGGGAGTCTGGGAGACCCAGTACTTC. The chain has TRBV9 and TRBJ2-5, with 14 bases matching TRBD2. This CDR3 comprises 17 residues. V shed 4 bases and J 5 bases; nucleotides not matched to a gene: 10. CDR1 is SGDLS, CDR2 YYNGEE, per germline.